This TCR beta chain was observed in a study of cytomegalovirus exposure and HLA in healthy donors. Findings of the study overall: Most CMV-associated TCR beta chains appeared HLA-restricted in a later analysis.

Worth noting for this clone: Its antigen remains unidentified.

This PCR relied on a set of 60 Vbeta primers and 13 Jbeta primers. Authors' methods: Later analysis identified 88 million or so unique TCR beta chains, some 10 million shared. The protocol was immunoSEQ multiplex PCR, while the TCRdb copy is restricted to in-frame clones and leaves out a portion. Clonal size and the V and J genes are those of that table, whereas D and trimming came from the DNA. The sample consists of about 150,000 clones, roughly 9.7% of them appearing once. Trimming took off 2 bases at V and 10 bases at J, with 15 bases between the two ends. The CDR3 has 14 residues. Germline V gene sequence: CDR1 GTSNPN, CDR2 SVGIG (reference sequence).

The J gene is TRBJ1-6, the V gene TRBV30; D is uncertain. Sequencing used PBMCs. The source of this sequence is a man in his fifties in good health and CMV-seronegative. The CDR3 DNA sequence: TGTGCCTGGAGTCCACCTAGCCCTCAATCACCCCTCCACTTT. Translated: CAWSPPSPQSPLHF.